The clone carrying this T cell receptor (beta chain) was counted only a few times. Germline V CDR1 and CDR2: LGHNA, YSLEER. The J segment lost 4 bases and the V segment lost 3 bases, leaving 5 bases of the junction unmatched. CDR3 size: 14 residues. This entry is derived from a study of patients and donors after allogeneic stem cell transplantation. A single record per CDR3 protein comes from TCRdb applying MiXCR to the RT-PCR reads. The sample has about 410,000 distinct CDR3 sequences, 16% seen once. Sequenced: blood, either unsorted or a sorted T cell fraction (not recorded which). The chain has TRBV4-3 and TRBJ1-1, with 7 bases lining up with TRBD1. This receptor was identified in a human donor who was either an allogeneic HSCT recipient or a stem cell or donor lymphocyte infusion donor (not recorded which). It is not recorded whose cells these are; they may come from a transplant donor. CDR3 sequence (DNA): TGCGCCAGCAGCCAGTGGACAGGCGGCACTGAAGCTTTCTTT. Amino acid sequence: CASSQWTGGTEAFF.